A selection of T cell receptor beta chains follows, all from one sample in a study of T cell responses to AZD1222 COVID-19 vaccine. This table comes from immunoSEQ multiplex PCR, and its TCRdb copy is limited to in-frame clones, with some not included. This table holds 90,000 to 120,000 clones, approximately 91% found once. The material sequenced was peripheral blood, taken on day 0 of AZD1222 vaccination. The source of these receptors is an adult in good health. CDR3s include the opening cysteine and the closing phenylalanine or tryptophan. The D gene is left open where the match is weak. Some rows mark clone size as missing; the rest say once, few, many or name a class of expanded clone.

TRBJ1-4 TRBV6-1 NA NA TGTGCCAGCAGTGAAGCATTGGTTACAACTAATGAAAAACTGTTTTTT CASSEALVTTNEKLFF
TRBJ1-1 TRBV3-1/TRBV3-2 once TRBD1 TGTGCCAGCAGCCCACAAGACAGGGAGGGTGAAGCTTTCTTT CASSPQDREGEAFF
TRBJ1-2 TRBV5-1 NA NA TGCGCCAGCCATTGGAGGGAGAACTATGGCTACACCTTC CASHWRENYGYTF
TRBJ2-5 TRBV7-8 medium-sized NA TGTGCCAGCATGGACATCCAAGAGACCCAGTACTTC CASMDIQETQYF
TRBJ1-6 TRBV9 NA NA TGTGCCAGCAGCGTAGAGGGTGGGGTCTCCTATAATTCACCCCTCCACTTT CASSVEGGVSYNSPLHF
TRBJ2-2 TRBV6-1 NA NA TGTGCCAGCAGTGAAGTAGTGGGGGCCAACACCGGGGAGCTGTTTTTT CASSEVVGANTGELFF
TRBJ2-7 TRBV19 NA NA TGTGCCAGTGGCCCGCCCTACGAGCAGTACTTC CASGPPYEQYF
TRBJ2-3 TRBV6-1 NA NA TGTGCCAGCAGTGAAGCAACAGATACGCAGTATTTT CASSEATDTQYF
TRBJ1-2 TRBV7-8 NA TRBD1 TGTGCCAGCAGTTCCCGGGACAGGGTCGGAGGCTACACCTTC CASSSRDRVGGYTF
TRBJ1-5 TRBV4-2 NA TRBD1 TGTGCCAGCAGCCAAGATGCGGGACAGGGTAGCGGTCAGCCCCAGCATTTT CASSQDAGQGSGQPQHF
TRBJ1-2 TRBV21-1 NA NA TGTGCCAGCAGCAGGGACAGTGCCATCTATGGCTACACCTTC CASSRDSAIYGYTF
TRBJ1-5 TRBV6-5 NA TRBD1 TGTGCCAGCAGTAACAGGGGATACCAACAGCCCCAGCATTTT CASSNRGYQQPQHF
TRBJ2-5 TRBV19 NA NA TGTGCCAGTAGTTCCGGGACTGGAATAATGGAGACCCAGTACTTC CASSSGTGIMETQYF
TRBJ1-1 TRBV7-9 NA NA TGTGCCAGCAGCTTTGGTCTGTCAATGAACACTGAAGCTTTCTTT CASSFGLSMNTEAFF
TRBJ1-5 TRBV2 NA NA TGTGCCAGCAGTGAATTGCGGGTTGGAAATCAGCCCCAGCATTTT CASSELRVGNQPQHF
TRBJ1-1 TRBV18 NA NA TGTGCCAGCTCACCCGGGGCGCCGAACACTGAAGCTTTCTTT CASSPGAPNTEAFF
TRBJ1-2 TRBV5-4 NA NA TGTGCCAGCAGCCTGCCCGGGGTCTCTAACTATGGCTACACCTTC CASSLPGVSNYGYTF
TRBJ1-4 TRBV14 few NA TGTGCCAGCAGCCTCTCCGTTAACGAAAAACTGTTTTTT CASSLSVNEKLFF
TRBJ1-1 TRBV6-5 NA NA TGTGCCAGCAGTCCAAATGGGAGGGTTGCCACTGAAGCTTTCTTT CASSPNGRVATEAFF
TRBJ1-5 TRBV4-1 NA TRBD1 TGCGCCAGCAGCCAGAGGACAGGGGCGGCCCAGCCCCAGCATTTT CASSQRTGAAQPQHF
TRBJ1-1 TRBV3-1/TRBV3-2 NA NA TGTGCCAGCAGACGGCGGTTTAGGCAGAGGAACACTGAAGCTTTCTTT CASRRRFRQRNTEAFF
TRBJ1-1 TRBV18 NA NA TGTGCCAGCTCACCGGACCCCGGAGAGGGCACTGAAGCTTTCTTT CASSPDPGEGTEAFF
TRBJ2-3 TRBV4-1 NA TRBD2 TGCGCCAGCAGTTCTAACGGGGGGGGATCCACAGATACGCAGTATTTT CASSSNGGGSTDTQYF
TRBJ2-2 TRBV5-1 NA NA TGCGCCAGCAGCTTGATGGGGGACACCGGGGAGCTGTTTTTT CASSLMGDTGELFF